Listed below are T cell receptor beta chains from one sample, sequenced in a study of identical twins. In TCRdb, the 5' RACE reads were re-called with MiXCR into one record per CDR3 protein. This repertoire shows around 670,000 distinct CDR3 sequences, around 6% found once; its top ten account for around 1.9%. The sequenced material came from naive T cells sorted from blood. Receptors originate from a man younger than 35 in good health. CDR3s include the opening cysteine and the closing phenylalanine or tryptophan. D genes are given only for firm matches. A clone size is listed for some rows: how often the clone was seen (once, few, many), or a class if it is expanded.

clone_size	v_call	j_call	d_call	cdr3_length	cdr3_nt	cdr3_aa
many	TRBV6-5	TRBJ2-1	TRBD2	17	TGTGCCAGCAGTTACTCGGAACTAGCGGGAACGGTGAATGAGCAGTTCTTC	CASSYSELAGTVNEQFF
few	TRBV27	TRBJ2-7	.	15	TGTGCCAGCAGTTTGAAGGGCTCCAACTTCTACGAGCAGTACTTC	CASSLKGSNFYEQYF
many	TRBV29-1	TRBJ2-1	TRBD2	14	TGCAGCGTGTATCGGGTGGGGGGGAACAATGAGCAGTTCTTC	CSVYRVGGNNEQFF
.	TRBV20-1	TRBJ2-3	TRBD2	15	TGCAGTGCCAACTCACTAGCGAGAGCCACAGATACGCAGTATTTT	CSANSLARATDTQYF
many	TRBV9	TRBJ2-5	.	12	TGTGCCAGCAGCCTCAGCACAGAGACCCAGTACTTC	CASSLSTETQYF
many	TRBV27	TRBJ2-7	.	14	TGTGCCAGCAGTTTACAGGACGAGATCTACGAGCAGTACTTC	CASSLQDEIYEQYF
few	TRBV5-1	TRBJ2-5	.	16	TGCGCCAGCAGCTTGGAATGGGGCCAGGGACAAGAGACCCAGTACTTC	CASSLEWGQGQETQYF
many	TRBV7-3	TRBJ2-7	.	14	TGTGCCAGCAGCTTATCCGGGACTTGGTACGAGCAGTACTTC	CASSLSGTWYEQYF
.	TRBV6-2/TRBV6-3	TRBJ2-1	TRBD2	14	TGTGCCAGTAGAACGGGAGGCCTCTACAATGAGCAGTTCTTC	CASRTGGLYNEQFF
many	TRBV27	TRBJ2-2	.	15	TGTGCCAGCAGTTTTAGCGGAAGGGGAACCGGGGAGCTGTTTTTT	CASSFSGRGTGELFF
many	TRBV20-1	TRBJ2-5	TRBD2	14	TGCAGTGCCCCCGGGCGGGAGCGTAGAGAGACCCAGTACTTC	CSAPGRERRETQYF
.	TRBV20-1	TRBJ1-3	.	14	TGCAGTGCTGGTCGGGACAACTCTGGAAACACCATATATTTT	CSAGRDNSGNTIYF
.	TRBV10-1	TRBJ2-1	TRBD2	15	TGCGCCAGCAGTGAAACCGGGACTAGGACCAATGAGCAGTTCTTC	CASSETGTRTNEQFF
.	TRBV2	TRBJ2-1	.	14	TGTGCCAGCATCAGGGGCCCCCTTTACAATGAGCAGTTCTTC	CASIRGPLYNEQFF
many	TRBV9	TRBJ2-2	.	16	TGTGCCAGCAGCGTAGGAGGGCTAGGTGGCACCGGGGAGCTGTTTTTT	CASSVGGLGGTGELFF
many	TRBV4-1	TRBJ2-2	.	14	TGCGCCAGCAGCCAAGACCCCAACACCGGGGAGCTGTTTTTT	CASSQDPNTGELFF
.	TRBV7-9	TRBJ2-2	TRBD2	16	TGTGCCAGCGGGACTAGCGGGAGGCTTAGCACCGGGGAGCTGTTTTTT	CASGTSGRLSTGELFF
few	TRBV29-1	TRBJ2-2	.	15	TGCAGCTACACCCGTCCCCCTCCGAACACCGGGGAGCTGTTTTTT	CSYTRPPPNTGELFF
many	TRBV20-1	TRBJ2-2	.	16	TGCAGTGCTAGTAACCTAAGAGGGGCGAACACCGGGGAGCTGTTTTTT	CSASNLRGANTGELFF
many	TRBV7-9	TRBJ1-4	.	11	TGTGCCAGCAGCCATAATGAAAAACTGTTTTTT	CASSHNEKLFF
many	TRBV20-1	TRBJ2-1	.	11	TGCAGTGCCGGCAATGGGGGTGAGCAGTTCTTC	CSAGNGGEQFF
many	TRBV5-1	TRBJ2-6	.	17	TGCGCCAGCAGCATCGAGGGTGCCAATTCTGGGGCCAACGTCCTGACTTTC	CASSIEGANSGANVLTF
many	TRBV4-3	TRBJ1-1	.	18	TGCGCCAGCAGCCAAGATCTCCGGAACCGAATCGGGGGCACTGAAGCTTTCTTT	CASSQDLRNRIGGTEAFF
few	TRBV10-3	TRBJ2-3	.	13	TGTGCCATCACCTCAGCAAACGCAGATACGCAGTATTTT	CAITSANADTQYF
many	TRBV3-1	TRBJ2-1	.	13	TGTGCCAGCAGCCAAGTCCCGGGGGCTGAGCAGTTCTTC	CASSQVPGAEQFF
few	TRBV19	TRBJ2-2	.	15	TGTGCCAGTAGTATTAACGCCCTCGGCACCGGGGAGCTGTTTTTT	CASSINALGTGELFF
few	TRBV25-1	TRBJ2-3	.	16	TGTGCCAGCAGTGCCGTGGCGGGCCCTATCACAGATACGCAGTATTTT	CASSAVAGPITDTQYF
once	TRBV11-1	TRBJ2-1	TRBD2	19	TGTGCCAGCAGCTTAGTTGGGGGGGTATTAGGGAGATCCTACAATGAGCAGTTCTTC	CASSLVGGVLGRSYNEQFF
.	TRBV20-1	TRBJ1-5	.	10	TGCAGTGCTCCCCTCGGGCCCCAGCATTTT	CSAPLGPQHF
.	TRBV11-2	TRBJ2-5	.	15	TGTGCCAGCAGCTTACTGACGGACCCTCAAGAGACCCAGTACTTC	CASSLLTDPQETQYF
few	TRBV6-1	TRBJ2-5	TRBD1	17	TGTGCCAGCAGACCCGGGACAGCCAGCCCGCTCCAAGAGACCCAGTACTTC	CASRPGTASPLQETQYF
many	TRBV5-5	TRBJ1-5	.	14	TGTGCCAGCAGCTTGTTACAGGCTGGTCAGCCCCAGCATTTT	CASSLLQAGQPQHF
few	TRBV12-3/TRBV12-4	TRBJ2-5	TRBD2	18	TGTGCCAGCAGCCCTTTCCCCAGCGGGAGTTTTGTGGGGGAGACCCAGTACTTC	CASSPFPSGSFVGETQYF
many	TRBV5-1	TRBJ1-3	.	14	TGCGCCAGCAGCTTGGAAGGGGACGGAAACACCATATATTTT	CASSLEGDGNTIYF
.	TRBV5-1	TRBJ2-2	TRBD2	15	TGCGCCAGCAGCTGGGGGGGTCAAAGGCCCGGGGAGCTGTTTTTT	CASSWGGQRPGELFF
.	TRBV11-2	TRBJ2-3	.	14	TGTGCCAGCAGCTTAATAGTGAGAGCGGATACGCAGTATTTT	CASSLIVRADTQYF
few	TRBV6-1	TRBJ2-3	.	16	TGTGCCAGCAGTACCCTTAGGAGGGGAAGCACAGATACGCAGTATTTT	CASSTLRRGSTDTQYF
many	TRBV29-1	TRBJ1-1	.	12	TGCAGCGTAGAGGCCATGAACACTGAAGCTTTCTTT	CSVEAMNTEAFF
few	TRBV4-3	TRBJ2-3	.	16	TGCGCCAGCAGTCCTGAGCGGCAACGCGGCACAGATACGCAGTATTTT	CASSPERQRGTDTQYF
.	TRBV11-2	TRBJ2-5	TRBD1	18	TGTGCCAGCAGCCTGTACTCTTCAGGGGGAGTAGAGGAAGAGACCCAGTACTTC	CASSLYSSGGVEEETQYF